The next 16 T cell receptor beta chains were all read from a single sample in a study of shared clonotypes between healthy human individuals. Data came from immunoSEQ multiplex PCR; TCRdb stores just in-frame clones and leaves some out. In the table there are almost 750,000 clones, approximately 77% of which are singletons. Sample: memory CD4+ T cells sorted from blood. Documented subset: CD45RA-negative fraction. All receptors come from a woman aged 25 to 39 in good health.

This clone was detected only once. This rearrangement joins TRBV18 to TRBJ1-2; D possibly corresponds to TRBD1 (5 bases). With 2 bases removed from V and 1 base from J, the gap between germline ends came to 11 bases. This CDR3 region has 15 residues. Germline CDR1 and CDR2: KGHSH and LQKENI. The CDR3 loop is CASSPNDRGNYGYTF. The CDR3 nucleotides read TGTGCCAGCTCACCAAACGATAGGGGTAACTATGGCTACACCTTC.

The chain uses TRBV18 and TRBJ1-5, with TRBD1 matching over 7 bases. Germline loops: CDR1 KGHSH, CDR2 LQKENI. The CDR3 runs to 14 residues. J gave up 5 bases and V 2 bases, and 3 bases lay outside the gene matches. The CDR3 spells CASSPAGGYQPQHF. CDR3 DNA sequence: TGTGCCAGCTCACCAGCAGGGGGTTATCAGCCCCAGCATTTT.

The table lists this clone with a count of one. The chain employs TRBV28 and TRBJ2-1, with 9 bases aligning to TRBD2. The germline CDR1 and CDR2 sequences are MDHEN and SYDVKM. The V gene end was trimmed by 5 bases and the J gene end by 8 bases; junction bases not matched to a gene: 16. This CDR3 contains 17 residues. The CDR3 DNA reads TGTGCCAGCAGTCCCTGGGAATTAGCGGGAGTTATAGATGAGCAGTTCTTC. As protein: CASSPWELAGVIDEQFF.

CDR3 sequence reads: CASSRNGLTYEQYF. The CDR3 DNA follows: TGTGCCAGCAGTCGTAACGGGCTAACCTACGAGCAGTACTTC. The V call is TRBV11-3, the J call TRBJ2-7; D unclear. The CDR3 totals 14 residues. Trimming removed 6 bases at V and 2 bases at J, with 14 bases between. The V gene's germline CDR1 is SGHNT and CDR2 YENEEA.

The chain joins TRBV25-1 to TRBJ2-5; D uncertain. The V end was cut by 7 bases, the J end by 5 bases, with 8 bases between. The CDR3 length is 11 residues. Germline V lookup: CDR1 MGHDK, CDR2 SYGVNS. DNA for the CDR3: TGTGCCAGCAAAGCTACGGAGACCCAGTACTTC. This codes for CASKATETQYF.

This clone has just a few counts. CDR3 sequence reads: CASRPDRRANEKLFF. The DNA of the CDR3 is TGTGCCAGCAGACCTGACAGGCGTGCTAATGAAAAACTGTTTTTT. The rearrangement uses TRBV28 and TRBJ1-4; maybe TRBD1 (6 bases). V dropped 6 bases and J dropped 3 bases, with 14 bases sitting between them. CDR3 length equals 15 residues. Germline V gene lookup returns CDR1 MDHEN and CDR2 SYDVKM.

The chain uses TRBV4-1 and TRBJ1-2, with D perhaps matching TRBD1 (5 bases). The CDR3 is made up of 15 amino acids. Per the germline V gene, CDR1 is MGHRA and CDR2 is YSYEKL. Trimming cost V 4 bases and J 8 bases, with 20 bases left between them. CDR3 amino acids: CASSRRDPRLRGYTF. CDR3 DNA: TGCGCCAGCAGCCGCCGGGACCCCCGGCTTCGCGGCTACACCTTC.

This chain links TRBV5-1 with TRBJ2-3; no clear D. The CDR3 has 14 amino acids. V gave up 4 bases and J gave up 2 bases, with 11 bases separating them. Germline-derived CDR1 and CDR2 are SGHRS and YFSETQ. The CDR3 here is CASSRPSNTDTQYF. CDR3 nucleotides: TGCGCCAGCAGCAGGCCCTCTAACACAGATACGCAGTATTTT. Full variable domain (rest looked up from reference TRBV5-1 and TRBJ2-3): KAGVTQTPRYLIKTRGQQVTLSCSPISGHRSVSWYQQTPGQGLQFLFEYFSETQRNKGNFPGRFSGRQFSNSRSEMNVSTLELGDSALYLCASSRPSNTDTQYFGPGTRLTVL.

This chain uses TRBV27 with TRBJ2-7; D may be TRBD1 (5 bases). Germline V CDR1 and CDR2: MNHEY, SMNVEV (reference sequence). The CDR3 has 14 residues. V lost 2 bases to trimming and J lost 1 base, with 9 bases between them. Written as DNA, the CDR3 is TGTGCCAGCAGTTTACAGGGTGTATCCTACGAGCAGTACTTC. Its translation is CASSLQGVSYEQYF.

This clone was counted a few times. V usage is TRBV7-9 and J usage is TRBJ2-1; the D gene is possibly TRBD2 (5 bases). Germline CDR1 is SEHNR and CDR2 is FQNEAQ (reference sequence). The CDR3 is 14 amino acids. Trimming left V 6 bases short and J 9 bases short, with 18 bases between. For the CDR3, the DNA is TGTGCCAGCAGGCAGGCGGGTACTCACCCTGAGCAGTTCTTC. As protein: CASRQAGTHPEQFF.

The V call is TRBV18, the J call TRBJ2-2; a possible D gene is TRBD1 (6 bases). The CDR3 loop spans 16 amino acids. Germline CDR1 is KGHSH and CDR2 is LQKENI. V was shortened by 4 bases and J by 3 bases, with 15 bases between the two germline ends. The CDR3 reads CASSLLTGLDTGELFF. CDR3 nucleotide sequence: TGTGCCAGCTCACTTTTGACAGGTCTGGACACCGGGGAGCTGTTTTTT.

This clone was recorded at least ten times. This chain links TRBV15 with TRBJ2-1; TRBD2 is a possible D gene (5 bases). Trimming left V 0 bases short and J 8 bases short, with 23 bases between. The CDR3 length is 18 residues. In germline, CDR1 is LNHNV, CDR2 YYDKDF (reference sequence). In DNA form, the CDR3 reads TGTGCCACCAGCAGAGATCTCAGGTTTAGCGAGGGAGTTGATGAGCAGTTCTTC. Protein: CATSRDLRFSEGVDEQFF.

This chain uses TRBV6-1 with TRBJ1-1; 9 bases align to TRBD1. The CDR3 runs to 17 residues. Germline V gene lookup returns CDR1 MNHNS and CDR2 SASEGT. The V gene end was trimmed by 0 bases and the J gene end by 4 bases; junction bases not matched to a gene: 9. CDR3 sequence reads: CASSEAGTGKPSTEAFF. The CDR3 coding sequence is TGTGCCAGCAGTGAAGCCGGGACAGGGAAGCCCAGCACTGAAGCTTTCTTT.

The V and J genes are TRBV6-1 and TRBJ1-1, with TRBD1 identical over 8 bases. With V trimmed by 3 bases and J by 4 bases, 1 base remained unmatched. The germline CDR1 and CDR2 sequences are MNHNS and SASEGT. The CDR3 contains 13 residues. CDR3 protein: CASSDTGGTEAFF. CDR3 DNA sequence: TGTGCCAGCAGTGACACAGGGGGCACTGAAGCTTTCTTT.

This CDR3 is CASSLGGSHNNEQFF. DNA of the CDR3: TGTGCCAGCAGTTTAGGAGGGTCTCATAACAATGAGCAGTTCTTC. The chain combines TRBV28 with TRBJ2-1, with D perhaps TRBD2 (6 bases). Germline loops: CDR1 MDHEN, CDR2 SYDVKM. This CDR3 contains 15 residues. V lost 2 bases, J lost 5 bases, and 13 bases lay in between.

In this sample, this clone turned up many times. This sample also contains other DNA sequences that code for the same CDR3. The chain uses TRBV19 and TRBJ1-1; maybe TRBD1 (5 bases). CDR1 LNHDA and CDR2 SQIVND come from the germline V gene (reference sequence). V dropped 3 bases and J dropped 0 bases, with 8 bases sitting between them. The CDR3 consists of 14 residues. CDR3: CASSIEGLNTEAFF. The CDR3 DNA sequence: TGTGCCAGTAGTATCGAGGGGCTGAACACTGAAGCTTTCTTT.